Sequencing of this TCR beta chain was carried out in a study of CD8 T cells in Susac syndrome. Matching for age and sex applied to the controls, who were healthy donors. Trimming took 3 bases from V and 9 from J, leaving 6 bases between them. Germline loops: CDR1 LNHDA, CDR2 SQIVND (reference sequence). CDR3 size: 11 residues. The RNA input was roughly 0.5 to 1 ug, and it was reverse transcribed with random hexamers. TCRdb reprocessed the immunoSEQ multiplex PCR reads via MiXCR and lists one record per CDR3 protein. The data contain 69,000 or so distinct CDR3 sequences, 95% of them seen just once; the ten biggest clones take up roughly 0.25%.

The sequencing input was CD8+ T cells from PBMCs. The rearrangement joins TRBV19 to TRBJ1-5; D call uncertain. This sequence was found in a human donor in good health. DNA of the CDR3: TGTGCCAGTAGTATGTCCGGGCCCCAGCATTTT. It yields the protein CASSMSGPQHF.